These 27 T cell receptor beta chains originate from one sample sequenced in a study of tumor-infiltrating lymphocytes in oesophageal squamous cell carcinoma (dated by TCRdb to 2016 to 2017). Libraries were prepared through PCR. Instrument on record: Illumina HiSeq 2000. TCRdb took the public reads, trimmed them with fastp at Q25, ran MiXCR for clone calling and kept in-frame beta chains. A single entry per CDR3 protein holds the most common genes and DNA from its merged rows. For this sample there are just under 20,000 distinct CDR3 sequences; roughly 41% appear just once. Less than 50% of the sample belongs to the ten largest clones. The sample was esophageal tumor tissue. The receptors stem from a male donor with esophageal squamous cell carcinoma.

This clonotype was found a few times. This chain links TRBV28 with TRBJ2-7, with TRBD1 as a possible D gene (5 bases). Trimming left V 8 bases short and J 2 bases short, with 13 bases between. Germline V CDR1 and CDR2: MDHEN, SYDVKM. The CDR3 is 13 amino acids. The CDR3 DNA is TGTGCCAGCGGTGGGGCCACCACCTACGAGCAGTACTTC. Amino acids: CASGGATTYEQYF.

This clonotype was observed at least ten times. The chain combines TRBV10-2 with TRBJ2-5, with D unresolved. The CDR3 sequence is 13 residues long. Trimming shortened V by 5 bases and J by 5 bases, and 12 bases separated the two germline ends. Germline lookup yields CDR1 WSHSY and CDR2 SAAADI. As DNA, the CDR3 is TGCGCCAGCAGTTCCAGCGCTAGGGAGACCCAGTACTTC. Amino acid sequence: CASSSSARETQYF.

This chain joins TRBV18 and TRBJ1-4, with a possible D match to TRBD1 (6 bases). The germline V gene encodes CDR1 KGHSH and CDR2 LQKENI. The V gene lost 3 bases and the J gene lost 8 bases, with 22 bases spanning the gap. The CDR3 has 17 residues. The CDR3 is CASSPRDIRQGREKLFF. The CDR3, as DNA: TGTGCCAGCTCACCGCGGGACATTCGTCAAGGAAGAGAAAAACTGTTTTTT.

The chain couples TRBV7-2 to TRBJ2-3; no definite D call. CDR3 length: 13 amino acids. Germline values: CDR1 SGHTA, CDR2 FQGNSA. V lost 1 base, J lost 6 bases, and 8 bases lay in between. The CDR3 reads CASSLGFLDTQYF. DNA for the CDR3: TGTGCCAGCAGCTTAGGTTTTCTTGATACGCAGTATTTT.

As regards this clonotype: A much larger clone lies a single base off, so this may be a read error. This chain uses TRBV19 with TRBJ2-3, with D perhaps TRBD2 (7 bases). The J call may be mistaken, given a closer DNA end match to TRBJ2-1. This CDR3 region has 16 residues. Germline CDR1 reads LNHDA; CDR2 reads SQIVND (reference sequence). The CDR3 reads CASSQGGGPKYNEQFF. CDR3 coding DNA: TGTGCCAGTAGCCAGGGAGGGGGGCCGAAGTACAATGAGCAGTTCTTC.

The chain has TRBV15 and TRBJ1-4; D is possibly TRBD1 (6 bases). Trimming took off 5 bases at V and 6 bases at J, with 19 bases between the two ends. The CDR3 extends over 16 amino acids. The germline V gene encodes CDR1 LNHNV and CDR2 YYDKDF (reference sequence). The CDR3 loop reads CATSLGGGPRDEKLFF. The DNA of the CDR3 is TGTGCCACCAGCCTAGGGGGGGGGCCGAGGGATGAAAAACTGTTTTTT.

This clonotype has at least ten counts. A much bigger clone sits one base away, suggesting this may be a read error. The genes are TRBV11-2 and TRBJ2-5; TRBD2 matches 8 bases. Germline V gene lookup returns CDR1 SGHAT and CDR2 FQNNGV. Unmatched junction bases numbered 25, after V lost 5 bases and J lost 11 bases. There are 18 residues in the CDR3. CDR3 sequence: CASSRTFREGPHSGEQYF. The DNA for the CDR3 is TGTGCCAGCAGCCGAACCTTCCGGGAGGGCCCACATTCGGGGGAGCAGTACTTC.

At least ten counts were recorded for this clonotype. J is TRBJ1-2 and V is TRBV12-3 or TRBV12-4; 9 positions match TRBD1. The CDR3 length is 14 residues. The trim removed 5 bases at V and 5 bases at J, leaving 6 bases unmatched. The CDR3 loop is CASSRTGAGYGYTF. CDR3 in DNA: TGTGCCAGCAGTCGGACAGGGGCGGGGTATGGCTACACCTTC.

This clonotype appeared once. An end of the junction does not agree with germline; a read error may underlie this. The chain combines TRBV12-3 or TRBV12-4 with TRBJ2-5, with 9 nucleotides matching TRBD1. The CDR3 extends over 13 amino acids. CDR3 coding DNA: TGTGCCAGCAGGTTGACAGGGGGTGCGGATCCGTTCTTC. Encoded protein: CASRLTGGADPFF.

The chain couples TRBV7-6 to TRBJ2-5, with D maybe TRBD2 (5 bases). The J call may be in error: the DNA end matches TRBJ2-7 better. The CDR3 is 13 amino acids. Germline V gene data show CDR1 as SGHVS and CDR2 as FNYEAQ. CDR3 sequence reads: CASSKDRDYEQYF. CDR3 bases: TGTGCCAGCAGCAAAGACCGGGACTACGAGCAGTACTTC.

By frequency in the sample, this clonotype is medium-sized. The gene calls are TRBV7-9 and TRBJ1-4; 7 bases are shared with TRBD1. Trimming removed 5 bases from V and 5 bases from J; junction bases left unmatched: 5. The CDR3 is 14 amino acids. Germline V gives CDR1 SEHNR, CDR2 FQNEAQ (reference sequence). The CDR3 DNA sequence: TGTGCCAGCAGCCCGACGGACAGGAATGAAAAACTGTTTTTT. Translating it yields CASSPTDRNEKLFF. The whole variable domain, remainder taken from reference TRBV7-9 and TRBJ1-4, is DTGVSQNPRHKITKRGQNVTFRCDPISEHNRLYWYRQTLGQGPEFLTYFQNEAQLEKSRLLSDRFSAERPKGSFSTLEIQRTEQGDSAMYLCASSPTDRNEKLFFGSGTQLSVL.

This clonotype is medium-sized (0.01 to 0.1%) by share. The V gene is TRBV6-1, the J gene TRBJ2-2; D remains unclear. Trimming took 5 bases from V and 6 from J, leaving 10 bases between them. The CDR3 covers 13 residues. Germline CDR1 is MNHNS and CDR2 is SASEGT. The CDR3, as DNA: TGTGCCAGCAGTTCCCCCCGAGCCGGGGAGCTGTTTTTT. The encoded protein is CASSSPRAGELFF.

The chain joins TRBV7-9 to TRBJ2-3, with D unclear. The end of the DNA is better explained by TRBJ2-5, so the J call may be wrong. The CDR3 runs to 16 residues. CDR1 SEHNR and CDR2 FQNEAQ come from the germline V gene (reference sequence). The CDR3 region has the DNA TGTGCCAGCAGCTTAGGCCTGGGTCCTTACCCAGAGACCCAGTACTTC. As protein: CASSLGLGPYPETQYF.

The rearrangement joins TRBV28 to TRBJ1-1, with D maybe TRBD1 (5 bases). The germline CDR1 and CDR2 sequences are MDHEN and SYDVKM. The CDR3 sequence is 14 residues long. V was cut by 3 bases and J by 7 bases, with 15 bases left in between. CDR3 DNA sequence: TGTGCCAGCAGTTTGGACTGGGGGAGAGGTGAAGCTTTCTTT. It specifies CASSLDWGRGEAFF. The whole variable domain, remainder taken from reference TRBV28 and TRBJ1-1, is DVKVTQSSRYLVKRTGEKVFLECVQDMDHENMFWYRQDPGLGLRLIYFSYDVKMKEKGDIPEGYSVSREKKERFSLILESASTNQTSMYLCASSLDWGRGEAFFGQGTRLTVV.

This clonotype was recorded at least ten times. The gene calls are TRBV6-9 and TRBJ2-3; no definite D call. V was cut by 6 bases and J by 4 bases, with 11 bases left in between. Germline values: CDR1 MNHGY, CDR2 SVAAGI. The CDR3 runs to 13 residues. The DNA for the CDR3 is TGTGCCAGCAGACCCAGGCAGTCAGATACGCAGTATTTT. Residues: CASRPRQSDTQYF.

There are many counts of this clonotype. This clone may be a read error of a much larger clone one base away. This rearrangement joins TRBV12-3 or TRBV12-4 to TRBJ2-7; D may match TRBD1 or TRBD2 (5 bases each). The CDR3 runs 14 residues. V shed 2 bases and J shed 7 bases, with 15 bases lying between them. The CDR3 DNA reads TGTGCCAGCAGTTTAATGGGACCTATCAATGAGCAGTACTTC. Protein sequence: CASSLMGPINEQYF.

The table lists this clonotype with many counts. Here the CDR3 omits its conserved ending phenylalanine or tryptophan, so a read error is the likely source. The DNA is left out, because the CDR3 cannot be placed on it with certainty; the CDR3 is given as TCRdb lists it. J is TRBJ2-7 and V is TRBV7-8; the table's D gene call, TRBD1, was not cross checked with the DNA. From germline, CDR1 is SGHVS and CDR2 FQNEAQ. The CDR3 has 8 amino acids, counting both end residues. The CDR3: CASSLVGG.

This clonotype was seen repeatedly, ten times or more. The chain joins TRBV6-1 to TRBJ1-1; the D gene is possibly TRBD1 (5 bases). The ends were cut back, 6 bases at V and 5 bases at J, with 13 bases in the middle. The germline CDR1 and CDR2 sequences are MNHNS and SASEGT. CDR3 size: 13 residues. The CDR3 protein is CASRPGGYTEAFF. The CDR3 coding sequence is TGTGCCAGCAGGCCCGGGGGGTATACTGAAGCTTTCTTT.

This chain connects TRBV6-8 to TRBJ2-2, with D unresolved. The CDR3 covers 13 residues. V was clipped by 2 bases and J by 6 bases, with 7 bases between them. The germline gives CDR1 MNHGY, CDR2 SAAAGT. CDR3 nucleotide sequence: TGTGCCAGCAGTTACACTTGGGCCGGGGAGCTGTTTTTT. Residues: CASSYTWAGELFF.

This clonotype was seen more than once but under ten times. The rearrangement uses TRBV12-3 or TRBV12-4 and TRBJ2-4; the match to TRBD2 covers 11 bases. CDR3 size: 17 residues. V dropped 4 bases and J dropped 15; count of bases not matched to a gene: 20. The CDR3 DNA reads TGTGCCAGCAGTTCCCCGCTAGCGGGAGGCCACACCGGGGAGCTGTACTTC. As protein: CASSSPLAGGHTGELYF.

This clonotype has at least ten counts. The gene calls are TRBV11-3 and TRBJ2-5, with D uncertain. V was clipped by 1 base and J by 0 bases, with 9 bases between them. CDR1 SGHNT and CDR2 YENEEA come from the germline V gene. CDR3 length: 15 residues. The CDR3 DNA reads as TGTGCCAGCAGCTTAGGCGGTTCGTACCAAGAGACCCAGTACTTC. This codes for CASSLGGSYQETQYF.

This chain joins TRBV7-3 and TRBJ2-4; D uncertain. Matching the DNA end better, TRBJ2-7 makes the J call doubtful. CDR3 length equals 13 residues. Germline V gives CDR1 SGHTA, CDR2 FQGTGA. In DNA, the CDR3 is TGTGCCAGCAGCTTAGGGGTAGAGTACGAGCAGTACTTC. As protein: CASSLGVEYEQYF.

Concerning this clonotype: The junction and the germline gene differ at one end; a read error may be behind it. CDR3 residues: CVSSLASDGNQPQHF. In DNA, the CDR3 is TGTGTCAGCAGCTTAGCTTCGGACGGCAATCAGCCCCAGCATTTT. J is TRBJ1-5 and V is TRBV7-3; D is ambiguous. The CDR3 extends over 15 amino acids. Germline V CDR1 and CDR2: SGHTA, FQGTGA.

In this sample, this clonotype turned up a few times. V usage is TRBV7-6 and J usage is TRBJ2-3, with D possibly TRBD2 on 6 matching bases. The V gene lost 0 bases and the J gene lost 3 bases, with 7 bases spanning the gap. Germline assignment: CDR1 SGHVS and CDR2 FNYEAQ. This CDR3 is built from 14 residues. The chain's CDR3 is CASSLASGTDTQYF. Written as DNA, the CDR3 is TGTGCCAGCAGCTTAGCTAGCGGTACAGATACGCAGTATTTT.

This clonotype has just a few counts. The chain combines TRBV5-6 with TRBJ2-6, with 9 bases aligning to TRBD2. The last part of the DNA fits TRBJ2-1 better; the J call may be wrong. Germline CDR1 reads SGHDT; CDR2 reads YYEEEE. The CDR3 has 13 amino acids. DNA of the CDR3: TGTGCCAGCAGCCGCGGGGGGGTAGAGACCCAGTTCTTC. It specifies CASSRGGVETQFF.

To note about this clonotype: No conserved phenylalanine or tryptophan is present at the end of the CDR3, so a read error is the likely explanation. V gene TRBV10-3 combines with J gene TRBJ2-5, with 7 nucleotides matching TRBD2. Losses at the gene ends were 10 bases for V and 11 bases for J; bases not matched to a gene: 16. The germline gives CDR1 ENHRY, CDR2 SYGVKD. This CDR3 has 13 residues. The CDR3 here is CATRETNTDTQYI. The CDR3 coding sequence is TGTGCCACGCGGGAGACCAACACAGATACGCAGTACATC.

This clonotype was seen at least ten times. Here the CDR3 DNA reads TGTGCCATCAGGCAAGCAGGATCTAACTATGGCTACACCTTC. This sequence encodes CAIRQAGSNYGYTF. The V call is TRBV10-3, the J call TRBJ1-2, with no clear D. CDR3 size: 14 residues. From germline, CDR1 is ENHRY and CDR2 SYGVKD. Trimming removed 6 bases at V and 0 bases at J, with 11 bases between.